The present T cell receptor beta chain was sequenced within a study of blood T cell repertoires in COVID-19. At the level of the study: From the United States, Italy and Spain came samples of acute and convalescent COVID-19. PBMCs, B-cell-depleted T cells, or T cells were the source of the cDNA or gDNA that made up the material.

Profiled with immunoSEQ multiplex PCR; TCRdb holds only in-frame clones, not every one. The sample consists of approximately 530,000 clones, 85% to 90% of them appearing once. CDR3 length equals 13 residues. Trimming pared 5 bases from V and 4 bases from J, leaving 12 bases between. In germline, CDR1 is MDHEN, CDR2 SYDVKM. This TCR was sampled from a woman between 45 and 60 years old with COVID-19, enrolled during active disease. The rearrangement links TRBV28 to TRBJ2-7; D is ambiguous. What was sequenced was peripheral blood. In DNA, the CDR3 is TGTGCCAGCAGTCAATCCCCCTATTACGAGCAGTACTTC. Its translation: CASSQSPYYEQYF.